This T cell receptor (beta chain) came from a study of blood T cell repertoires in COVID-19. At the level of the study: The origin of the acute and convalescent COVID-19 samples was the United States, Italy and Spain. From T cells, B-cell-depleted T cells, or PBMCs came the material, which was cDNA or gDNA.

In the original processing: It was from reference gene primer amplification that nucleated cell counts were estimated. Profiling relied on immunoSEQ multiplex PCR, and the TCRdb table lists in-frame clones only, not all of them. V and J calls and clone size come straight from that table; D and trimming were deduced from the DNA. The sample consists of about 370,000 clones, more than 70% of them appearing once. Per the germline V gene, CDR1 is KGHDR and CDR2 is SFDVKD. This CDR3 contains 16 residues. Trimming at V came to 2 bases and at J to 1 base, leaving 3 bases not matched to a gene. The sequenced sample consisted of peripheral blood. The receptor was isolated from a woman aged 30 to 39 with COVID-19, enrolled during active disease. The chain combines TRBV24-1 with TRBJ2-1, with TRBD1 matching over 8 bases. CDR3 coding DNA: TGTGCCACCAGTGATTCCGGACAGGGATCCTACAATGAGCAGTTCTTC. Protein sequence: CATSDSGQGSYNEQFF.